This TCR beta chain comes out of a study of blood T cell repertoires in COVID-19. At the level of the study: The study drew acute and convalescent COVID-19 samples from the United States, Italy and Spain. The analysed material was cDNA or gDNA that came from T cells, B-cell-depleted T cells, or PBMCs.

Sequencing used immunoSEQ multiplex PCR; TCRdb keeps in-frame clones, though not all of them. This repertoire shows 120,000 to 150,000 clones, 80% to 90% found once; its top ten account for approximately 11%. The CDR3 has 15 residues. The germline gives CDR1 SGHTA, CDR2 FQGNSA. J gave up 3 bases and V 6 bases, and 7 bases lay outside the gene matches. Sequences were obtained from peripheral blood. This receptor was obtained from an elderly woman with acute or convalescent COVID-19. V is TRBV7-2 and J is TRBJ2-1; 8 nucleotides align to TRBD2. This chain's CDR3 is CASSQTGGLYNEQFF. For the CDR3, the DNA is TGTGCCAGCAGTCAGACGGGGGGGCTCTACAATGAGCAGTTCTTC.